A selection of T cell receptor beta chains follows, all from one sample in a study of blood T cell repertoires in COVID-19. Some clones are missing from TCRdb's copy, which holds only in-frame ones; the method was immunoSEQ multiplex PCR. The sample lists approximately 180,000 clones; approximately 85% were seen once. Material for sequencing was peripheral blood. These receptors were obtained from a human donor with active or convalescent COVID-19. The donor label of this sample is uncertain. CDR3s leave out the opening cysteine and the closing phenylalanine or tryptophan. A D gene is named only where the DNA matches it firmly.

TRBD2,TRBJ2-1,TRBV6-6,ASSYVSGSRNEQF
TRBD1,TRBJ1-5,TRBV7-6,ASSTLTGVNNQPQH
TRBD2,TRBJ2-7,TRBV18,ASSPLMGLAGGQTYEQY
NA,TRBJ2-1,TRBV1,TSSHPLAGGPGSEQF
NA,TRBJ2-1,TRBV12-5,ASGLYNEQF
TRBD2,TRBJ2-7,TRBV2,ASTEGLASYEQY
NA,TRBJ2-1,TRBV20-1,SASPTTLYNEQF
NA,TRBJ2-3,TRBV7-9,ASSSDTSTDTQY
NA,TRBJ2-1,TRBV30,AWSRQGEQF
NA,TRBJ1-1,TRBV3-1/TRBV3-2,ASSRGVRINTEAF
TRBD1,TRBJ2-3,TRBV19,ASSIRGTGSTDTQY
TRBD1,TRBJ1-3,TRBV4-1,ASSPDRASGNTIY
TRBD1,TRBJ2-5,TRBV11-1,ASSLTGTGRQETQY
TRBD2,TRBJ2-1,TRBV5-4,ASSSGLAVYNEQF
NA,TRBJ1-1,TRBV5-4,ASSQGGALGTEAF
NA,TRBJ1-6,TRBV28,ASRPGLGSNSPLH
NA,TRBJ1-2,TRBV7-9,ASSFGGQGRGA
TRBD2,TRBJ2-5,TRBV5-1,ASSLAYRLAGLGGQETQY
NA,TRBJ1-5,TRBV4-1,ASSQGRSQH
NA,TRBJ2-3,TRBV24-1,ATSDRRGGTDTQY
NA,TRBJ1-4,TRBV29-1,SVYSATNEKLF
NA,TRBJ1-6,TRBV7-2,ASSLLVIGGGSPLH
NA,TRBJ2-7,TRBV11-2,ASSFDSGEQY
TRBD1,TRBJ2-1,TRBV11-2,ASSFGTGAGNEQF
NA,TRBJ1-2,TRBV5-6,ASSLSKGPGGYT
NA,TRBJ2-7,TRBV5-4,ASSGPENSYEQY